The clone carrying this TCR beta chain was seen many times. The data derive from a study of T cells in Graves' hyperthyroidism and ophthalmopathy. From RNA transcripts, TCR beta CDR3 regions were amplified. The TCR CDR3 first-round RT-PCR relied on the HTBI primer set. One entry per CDR3 protein results from TCRdb running MiXCR on the multiplex PCR reads. Found here are some 560,000 distinct CDR3 sequences, 15% to 18% of them singletons; the top ten hold around 7.3%. The V segment lost 4 bases and the J segment 10 bases; nucleotides outside the gene matches: 15. There are 16 residues in the CDR3. Germline V gene lookup returns CDR1 KGHDR and CDR2 SFDVKD.

The sequence derives from a woman aged 25 to 39 with Graves' hyperthyroidism. The chain recombines TRBV24-1 with TRBJ2-1; 7 nucleotides agree with TRBD2. Sequenced sample: blood. The CDR3: CATSDTDSGWVDEQFF. Here the CDR3 DNA reads TGTGCCACCAGTGACACCGATAGCGGGTGGGTTGACGAGCAGTTCTTC.